This T cell receptor beta chain was sequenced during a study of Graves' ophthalmopathy and Graves' hyperthyroidism. Study-level results: Ophthalmopathy progression predictions by the model showed nearly 75% specificity and 70.59% sensitivity. Among expanded thyroid clonotypes above 0.001 frequency, most also occurred in blood.

Comment on this clonotype: Its target is not known.

From RNA, the CDR3 regions of TCR beta chains were amplified and sequenced. After a first-round RT-PCR with HTBI primers, a second-round multiplex PCR was run. TCRdb analysed the multiplex PCR reads with MiXCR anew, one entry per CDR3 protein. The table records a few hundred thousand distinct CDR3 sequences, 15% to 20% of them present only once. Patients were left out if they had other autoimmune diseases, uncontrolled infections, pregnancy or lactation. The material sequenced was peripheral blood. The clonotype originates from an adult man with Graves' ophthalmopathy.

In nucleotides, the CDR3 is TGTGCCAGCAGGCCTATAGGGAGTTACGAGCAGTACTTC. It specifies CASRPIGSYEQYF. J is TRBJ2-7 and V is TRBV6-1, with D possibly TRBD2 on 5 matching bases. CDR3 length: 13 residues. Germline V gene sequence: CDR1 MNHNS, CDR2 SASEGT. With 6 bases removed from V and 4 bases from J, the gap between germline ends came to 13 bases.